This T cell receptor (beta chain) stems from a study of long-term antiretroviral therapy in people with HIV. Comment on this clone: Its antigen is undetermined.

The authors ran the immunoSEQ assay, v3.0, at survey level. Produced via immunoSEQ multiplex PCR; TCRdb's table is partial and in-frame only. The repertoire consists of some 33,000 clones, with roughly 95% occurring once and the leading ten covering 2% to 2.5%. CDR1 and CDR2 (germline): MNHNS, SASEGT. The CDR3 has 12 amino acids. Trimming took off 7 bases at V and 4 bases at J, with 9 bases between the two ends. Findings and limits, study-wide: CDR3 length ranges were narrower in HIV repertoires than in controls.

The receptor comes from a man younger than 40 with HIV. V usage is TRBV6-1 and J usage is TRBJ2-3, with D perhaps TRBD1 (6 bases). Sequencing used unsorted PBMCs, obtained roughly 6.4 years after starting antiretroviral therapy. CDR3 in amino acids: CASMAGADTQYF. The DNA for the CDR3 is TGTGCCAGCATGGCAGGGGCAGATACGCAGTATTTT.